The next 24 T cell receptor beta chains were all read from a single sample in a study of radiotherapy plus CTLA-4 blockade in lung cancer. Method: immunoSEQ multiplex PCR; TCRdb's copy keeps in-frame clones and lacks some. This table holds 80,000 to 100,000 clones, around 79% found once. This sample comprised peripheral blood, obtained from a patient treated with radiotherapy plus ipilimumab. These receptors originate from a human donor with non-small cell lung cancer who had a partial response to radiotherapy plus ipilimumab. Some clones in this sample may be carry-over from other donors' samples.

This clone was counted a few times. The J gene is TRBJ2-7, the V gene TRBV29-1; a weak D match, TRBD1 (6 bases). The length of the CDR3 is 12 residues. Germline-derived CDR1 and CDR2 are SQVTM and ANQGSEA. Deletions cut 8 bases from V and 4 bases from J, with 15 bases between. CDR3 residues: CSPPQGRYEQYF. CDR3 in DNA: TGCAGCCCCCCCCAGGGGCGATACGAGCAGTACTTC.

The rearrangement joins TRBV29-1 to TRBJ2-7, with D maybe TRBD2 (6 bases). V was pared by 0 bases and J by 7 bases, with 7 bases between. The CDR3 sequence is 11 residues long. Germline lookup yields CDR1 SQVTM and CDR2 ANQGSEA. CDR3 DNA sequence: TGCAGCGTTGAAGAGGCGGGAGAGCAGTACTTC. Its protein is CSVEEAGEQYF.

This chain links TRBV5-3 with TRBJ2-2; 8 bases align to TRBD1. TRBV5-3 is annotated as an ORF whose role is uncertain. The trim removed 0 bases at V and 1 base at J, leaving 14 bases unmatched. The CDR3 has 20 amino acids. CDR3 region: CARSLALRPGGRLNTGELFF. The CDR3 bases are TGTGCCAGAAGCTTGGCCCTAAGACCAGGGGGCCGGTTGAACACCGGGGAGCTGTTTTTT.

The gene calls are TRBV6-1 and TRBJ1-2; maybe TRBD1 (5 bases). The CDR3 extends over 15 amino acids. The germline V and J ends were trimmed by 6 bases and 4 bases, with 18 bases remaining between them. Germline CDR1 is MNHNS and CDR2 is SASEGT. CDR3 amino acids: CASRVDRSTTYGYTF. CDR3 bases: TGTGCCAGCAGAGTTGACAGATCCACGACCTATGGCTACACCTTC.

This chain uses TRBV18 with TRBJ1-2, with D perhaps TRBD1 (5 bases). The ends were cut back, 4 bases at V and 3 bases at J, with 12 bases in the middle. The CDR3 is made up of 14 amino acids. Germline CDR1 KGHSH, CDR2 LQKENI. The CDR3 loop reads CASSLGQGDYGYTF. The CDR3 DNA reads as TGTGCCAGCTCACTGGGGCAGGGCGACTATGGCTACACCTTC.

V is TRBV30 and J is TRBJ1-1; D may be TRBD1 (5 bases). V was trimmed by 2 bases and J by 8 bases, leaving 15 bases between them. The CDR3 runs to 13 residues. CDR1 is GTSNPN, CDR2 SVGIG, per germline (reference sequence). CDR3 loop: CAWSRQFAKEAFF. In DNA form, the CDR3 reads TGTGCCTGGAGTCGACAGTTTGCGAAGGAAGCTTTCTTT.

This clone was observed a few times. This chain links TRBV9 with TRBJ1-1; 8 bases are a match to TRBD1. The CDR3 length is 12 residues. The V gene end was trimmed by 3 bases and the J gene end by 6 bases; junction bases not matched to a gene: 1. Germline V gene data show CDR1 as SGDLS and CDR2 as YYNGEE. CDR3 sequence: CASSGQGPEAFF. The CDR3 DNA is TGTGCCAGCAGCGGACAGGGGCCTGAAGCTTTCTTT. The whole variable domain, filled in from reference TRBV9 and TRBJ1-1, reads DSGVTQTPKHLITATGQRVTLRCSPRSGDLSVYWYQQSLDQGLQFLIQYYNGEERAKGNILERFSAQQFPDLHSELNLSSLELGDSALYFCASSGQGPEAFFGQGTRLTVV.

This clone was recorded once. V and J are TRBV10-1 and TRBJ2-3, with 9 bases fitting TRBD2. V shed 6 bases, J shed 2 bases, and the junction held 12 bases outside the gene matches. The germline CDR1 and CDR2 sequences are WNHNN and SYGVQD (reference sequence). The CDR3 spans 17 residues. The DNA for the CDR3 is TGCGCCAGCAGCGGCGGTTCTAGCGGGGTCATCACAGATACGCAGTATTTT. This sequence encodes CASSGGSSGVITDTQYF.

The V call is TRBV19, the J call TRBJ2-7; D uncertain. Trimming left V 4 bases short and J 4 bases short, with 8 bases between. There are 12 residues in the CDR3. Germline-derived CDR1 and CDR2 are LNHDA and SQIVND (reference sequence). The CDR3 DNA reads as TGTGCCAGTAGTACGTCGGGTTACGAGCAGTACTTC. Protein: CASSTSGYEQYF.

The J gene is TRBJ2-3, the V gene TRBV5-1, with D possibly matching TRBD1 (6 bases). The CDR3 contains 13 residues. Germline CDR1 reads SGHRS; CDR2 reads YFSETQ. V was cut by 0 bases and J by 8 bases, with 10 bases left in between. The DNA for the CDR3 is TGCGCCAGCAGCTTGGAGGTGGGGGCTACGCAGTATTTT. Its protein is CASSLEVGATQYF.

Worth noting for this clone: The germline gene is not matched at one end of the junction; a read error may be the cause. J is TRBJ2-5 and V is TRBV11-3; 11 nucleotides agree with TRBD2. Germline lookup yields CDR1 SGHNT and CDR2 YENEEA. The CDR3 runs 14 residues. CDR3 protein: CASSLAGGEETQYF. In DNA form, the CDR3 reads TGTGCCAGCAGTTTAGCGGGGGGGGAAGAGACCCAGTACTTC.

This clone has just one count. J is TRBJ2-1 and V is TRBV27, with TRBD2 matching over 9 bases. The junction had 8 bases not matched to a gene; V was cut back by 4 bases and J by 7 bases. The CDR3 has 15 amino acids. The germline CDR1 and CDR2 sequences are MNHEY and SMNVEV (reference sequence). The CDR3 here is CASSSYSGGPNEQFF. The CDR3 bases are TGTGCCAGCAGTTCGTATAGCGGGGGACCGAATGAGCAGTTCTTC.

The chain couples TRBV5-1 to TRBJ1-1; 8 bases map to TRBD1. The trim removed 4 bases at V and 5 bases at J, leaving 13 bases unmatched. The germline CDR1 and CDR2 sequences are SGHRS and YFSETQ. CDR3 size: 16 residues. Here the CDR3 reads CASSVDRGVGVTEAFF. CDR3 DNA sequence: TGCGCCAGCAGCGTCGACAGGGGAGTTGGTGTTACTGAAGCTTTCTTT.

CDR3 sequence (DNA): TGTGCCAGCAGCGTAGCAGGTGGAACGGGAAACACCATATATTTT. This codes for CASSVAGGTGNTIYF. V usage is TRBV9 and J usage is TRBJ1-3, with D uncertain. This CDR3 region has 15 residues. Germline CDR1 reads SGDLS; CDR2 reads YYNGEE. The V gene lost 0 bases and the J gene lost 4 bases, with 11 bases spanning the gap.

This clone was counted once. The CDR3 spells CASSLAPQANSPLHF. Written as DNA, the CDR3 is TGTGCCAGCAGCTTAGCCCCCCAAGCCAATTCACCCCTCCACTTT. The chain employs TRBV7-2 and TRBJ1-6; no clear D gene. Between the trimmed V and J ends, which lost 0 bases and 7 bases, there was a span of 10 bases. CDR3 length: 15 amino acids. Germline V gives CDR1 SGHTA, CDR2 FQGNSA.

The V gene is TRBV2, the J gene TRBJ2-2; 12 positions match TRBD2. Germline assignment: CDR1 SNHLY and CDR2 FYNNEI. The length of the CDR3 is 17 residues. V shed 5 bases and J 2 bases; nucleotides not matched to a gene: 6. DNA for the CDR3: TGTGCCAGCAGTCTCACGGGACTAGCGGGTAACACCGGGGAGCTGTTTTTT. It specifies CASSLTGLAGNTGELFF.

The V and J genes are TRBV7-8 and TRBJ1-6, with TRBD1 identical over 7 bases. The CDR3 extends over 15 amino acids. Trimming at V came to 4 bases and at J to 6 bases, leaving 6 bases not matched to a gene. Germline V gene lookup returns CDR1 SGHVS and CDR2 FQNEAQ. The CDR3 DNA reads TGTGCCAGCAGCTACCGGGACAGCCTTAATTCACCCCTCCACTTT. Its protein product is CASSYRDSLNSPLHF.

This clone was observed a handful of times. This chain links TRBV11-3 with TRBJ1-1; no reliable D call. Germline-derived CDR1 and CDR2 are SGHNT and YENEEA. The CDR3 covers 12 residues. Between the trimmed V and J ends, which lost 0 bases and 11 bases, there was a span of 10 bases. CDR3 residues: CASSLDNVGAFF. The DNA of the CDR3 is TGTGCCAGCAGCTTAGATAACGTGGGCGCTTTCTTT.

The chain recombines TRBV27 with TRBJ2-7, with TRBD2 identical over 8 bases. This CDR3 region has 16 residues. J was trimmed by 5 bases and V by 6 bases; bases with no gene match: 15. Germline V gene data show CDR1 as MNHEY and CDR2 as SMNVEV (reference sequence). CDR3 bases: TGTGCCAGCAGCCGAAGACTAGCGCAACAGGGCCACGAGCAGTACTTC. Translation: CASSRRLAQQGHEQYF.

The chain is built from TRBV12-5 and TRBJ2-1; 7 bases line up with TRBD1. CDR3 length equals 17 residues. The ends lost 5 bases at V and 6 bases at J; junction bases unmatched: 16. CDR1 is LGHNT, CDR2 FRNRAP, per germline. For the CDR3, the DNA is TGTGCTAGTGGTCCACCACTCCGACAGGGTTTCATCAATGAGCAGTTCTTC. This codes for CASGPPLRQGFINEQFF.

This clone appeared a single time. The gene calls are TRBV11-2 and TRBJ2-5, with TRBD2 as a possible D gene (5 bases). The end of the DNA is better explained by TRBJ2-7, so the J call may be wrong. The CDR3 is made up of 14 amino acids. The germline V gene has CDR1 SGHAT and CDR2 FQNNGV. Written as DNA, the CDR3 is TGTGCCAGCAGCTTAGCCGGAGGCGGTTACGAGCAGTACTTC. Its protein is CASSLAGGGYEQYF.

The rearrangement uses TRBV28 and TRBJ2-7, with 12 nucleotides matching TRBD2. CDR3 length equals 16 residues. V gave up 2 bases and J gave up 3 bases; unmatched junction bases: 5. Germline lookup yields CDR1 MDHEN and CDR2 SYDVKM. CDR3 DNA sequence: TGTGCCAGCAGTTTAGGGGGACTAGCGGGCCACTACGAGCAGTACTTC. This gives the protein CASSLGGLAGHYEQYF.

V gene TRBV5-4 combines with J gene TRBJ2-3; possible D gene TRBD2, 7 bases. The CDR3 is 15 residues long. V shed 2 bases and J shed 2 bases, with 12 bases lying between them. Germline V gene lookup returns CDR1 SGHNT and CDR2 YYREEE (reference sequence). The CDR3 spells CASSFPGGNTDTQYF. DNA for the CDR3: TGTGCCAGCAGCTTCCCGGGGGGCAACACAGATACGCAGTATTTT.

This clone occurred a few times. The chain is built from TRBV6-5 and TRBJ1-1, with 7 bases that match TRBD1. V gave up 5 bases and J gave up 8 bases; unmatched junction bases: 5. Germline assignment: CDR1 MNHEY and CDR2 SVGAGI. This CDR3 has 12 amino acids. The CDR3 loop is CASSTTGMEAFF. The DNA of the CDR3 is TGTGCCAGCAGTACGACAGGGATGGAAGCTTTCTTT.